Reported below is one T cell receptor (beta chain). Its specificity is unknown. The sample originates from a study of T-cell memory formation after mild COVID-19. V lost 3 bases and J lost 6; bases outside the gene matches: 6. Germline loops: CDR1 MGHRA, CDR2 YSYEKL. The CDR3 loop spans 14 amino acids. Study-level points and caveats: Chiefly within CM and EM were the contracting CD4+ clones; CD8+ ones were within EMRA. The study found balanced CD4/CD8 in clones contracting day 15 to 85 and a CD4+ lean in later expanders.

TCRdb re-derived calls from the 5' RACE reads in MiXCR, one entry per CDR3 protein. The sample contains under 300,000 distinct CDR3 sequences, roughly 15% of which appear only once. The chain employs TRBV4-1 and TRBJ2-7, with 9 positions matching TRBD1. This clonotype originated in a man between 18 and 35 years old who had mild COVID-19 (a few samples of this study predate the infection). Cell type and time point are not known. The sequenced sample consisted of PBMCs or a T cell subset sorted from them (not recorded which). CDR3 loop: CASSQAGQGGEQYF. CDR3 sequence (DNA): TGCGCCAGCAGCCAGGCGGGACAGGGAGGCGAGCAGTACTTC.